These 7 T cell receptor beta chains originate from one sample sequenced in a study of blood T cells in healthy people across ages. Using a J-beta primer mix together with a sample-barcoded 5' primer, a second PCR was run for roughly 6 to 12 cycles. TCRdb reanalysed the 5' RACE reads using MiXCR and keeps one entry per CDR3 protein. The sample shows about 640,000 distinct CDR3 sequences, under 65% of them seen only once. The specimen was blood. These receptors all come from a man between 60 and 70 years old in good health.

The V call is TRBV14, the J call TRBJ1-1, with unresolved D. Germline CDR1 and CDR2: SGHDN and FVKESK. Trimming removed 3 bases from V and 2 bases from J, with 1 base in between. The CDR3 has 11 amino acids. The CDR3: CASSHNTEAFF. The CDR3 DNA is TGTGCCAGCAGCCATAACACTGAAGCTTTCTTT. Variable domain in full (rest from reference TRBV14 and TRBJ1-1): EAGVTQFPSHSVIEKGQTVTLRCDPISGHDNLYWYRRVMGKEIKFLLHFVKESKQDESGMPNNRFLAERTGGTYSTLKVQPAELEDSGVYFCASSHNTEAFFGQGTRLTVV.

The chain is built from TRBV11-2 and TRBJ2-7, with 7 positions matching TRBD1. Germline V gene lookup returns CDR1 SGHAT and CDR2 FQNNGV. Trimming removed 5 bases from V and 3 bases from J; junction bases left unmatched: 10. The CDR3 covers 15 residues. The CDR3 DNA follows: TGTGCCAGCAGCCTACGGACCGGACAGGTCTACGAGCAGTACTTC. Translated, it gives CASSLRTGQVYEQYF.

The chain carries TRBV2 and TRBJ2-7; D uncertain. Germline V gene sequence: CDR1 SNHLY, CDR2 FYNNEI. The CDR3 is made up of 13 amino acids. Trimming cost V 8 bases and J 4 bases, with 15 bases left between them. The chain's CDR3 is CASHRSELYEQYF. For the CDR3, the DNA is TGTGCCAGCCATCGGTCGGAACTTTACGAGCAGTACTTC.

The rearrangement joins TRBV6-2 or TRBV6-3 to TRBJ1-1; a possible D gene is TRBD1 (5 bases). The CDR3 has 13 amino acids. V gave up 7 bases and J gave up 4 bases, with 13 bases separating them. From germline, CDR1 is MNHEY and CDR2 SVGEGT. The CDR3 bases are TGTGCCAGCACAACGGCAGGGACCACTGAAGCTTTCTTT. Translating gives CASTTAGTTEAFF.

This chain links TRBV28 with TRBJ2-4; D possibly corresponds to TRBD1 (6 bases). The closer fit of TRBJ2-7 to the DNA end suggests the J call may be wrong. Germline V gene data show CDR1 as MDHEN and CDR2 as SYDVKM. The CDR3 is made up of 15 amino acids. Here the CDR3 reads CASSPADAQGREQYF. The CDR3 DNA reads as TGTGCCAGCAGTCCCGCTGACGCGCAGGGGCGCGAGCAGTACTTC.

The CDR3 is CASSLFGSIGGDTQYF. CDR3 bases: TGTGCCAGCAGCTTATTCGGGTCTATCGGAGGAGATACGCAGTATTTT. V and J are TRBV7-2 and TRBJ2-3; a possible D gene is TRBD2 (5 bases). Trimming cost V 2 bases and J 5 bases, with 17 bases left between them. The CDR3 covers 16 residues. Germline CDR1 is SGHTA and CDR2 is FQGNSA.

This clonotype was detected only a few times. The chain is built from TRBV4-2 and TRBJ1-2, with 7 nucleotides matching TRBD1. This CDR3 region has 13 residues. The V segment lost 4 bases and the J segment 4 bases; nucleotides outside the gene matches: 3. Looked up from germline, CDR1 is LGHNA and CDR2 is YNFKEQ. The CDR3 protein is CASSPGDSYGYTF. In DNA, the CDR3 is TGTGCCAGCAGCCCCGGGGACAGCTATGGCTACACCTTC.